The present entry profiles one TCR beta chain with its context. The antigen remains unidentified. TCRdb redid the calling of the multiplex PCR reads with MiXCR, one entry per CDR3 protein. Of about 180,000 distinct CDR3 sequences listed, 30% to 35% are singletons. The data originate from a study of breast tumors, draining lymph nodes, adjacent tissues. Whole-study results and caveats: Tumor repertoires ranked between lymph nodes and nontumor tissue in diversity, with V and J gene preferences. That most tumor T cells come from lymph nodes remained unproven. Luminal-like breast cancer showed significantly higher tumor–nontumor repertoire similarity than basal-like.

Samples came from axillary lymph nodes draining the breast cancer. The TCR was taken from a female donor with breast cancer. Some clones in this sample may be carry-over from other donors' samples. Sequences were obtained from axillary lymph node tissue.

The DNA for the CDR3 is TGCAGCGTGGCACTGGCCTTGAGCTCCTACAATGAGCAGTTCTTC. This sequence encodes CSVALALSSYNEQFF. V gene TRBV29-1 combines with J gene TRBJ2-1; D not certain. Germline lookup yields CDR1 SQVTM and CDR2 ANQGSEA. This CDR3 has 15 residues. The V and J ends lost 6 bases and 0 bases respectively, with 15 bases between them.